Following are 7 T cell receptor beta chains from one sample sequenced in a study of T cells in Graves' hyperthyroidism and ophthalmopathy. It was RNA transcripts that yielded the amplified TCR beta CDR3 regions. HTBI primers were the set used in a first-round RT-PCR of the TCR CDR3. MiXCR, applied by TCRdb to the multiplex PCR reads, yields one record per CDR3 protein. Of a few hundred thousand distinct CDR3 sequences in the sample, approximately 15% were seen once. The sample taken for sequencing was blood. These receptors all come from a woman aged 30 to 39 with Graves' hyperthyroidism that later progressed to Graves' ophthalmopathy.

This clonotype was counted many times. The rearrangement uses TRBV12-3 or TRBV12-4 and TRBJ1-1, with 8 bases matching TRBD1. The CDR3 spans 14 residues. The trim removed 8 bases at V and 0 bases at J, leaving 5 bases unmatched. The CDR3 DNA sequence: TGTGCCAGCGCCGGACAGGGCTTGAACACTGAAGCTTTCTTT. Amino acids: CASAGQGLNTEAFF.

This clonotype was seen only a few times. CDR3 DNA: TGCAGTCCGGGGGGGGAAGCTTTCTTT. It translates to CSPGGEAFF. This chain connects TRBV20-1 to TRBJ1-1; possibly TRBD1 for D (5 bases). V lost 8 bases, J lost 8 bases, and 9 bases lay in between. Germline V lookup: CDR1 DFQATT, CDR2 SNEGSKA (reference sequence). The CDR3 consists of 9 residues.

This clonotype was seen repeatedly, ten times or more. V and J are TRBV12-5 and TRBJ2-3, with D perhaps being TRBD1 or TRBD2 (5 bases each). The CDR3 runs to 17 residues. The V gene lost 1 base and the J gene lost 4 bases, with 18 bases spanning the gap. CDR1 LGHNT and CDR2 FRNRAP come from the germline V gene. Written as DNA, the CDR3 is TGTGCTAGTGGTTTGGCCCCCGGGACCGACGTCGCAGATACGCAGTATTTT. Translating it yields CASGLAPGTDVADTQYF. Full variable domain (remainder filled in from reference TRBV12-5 and TRBJ2-3): DARVTQTPRHKVTEMGQEVTMRCQPILGHNTVFWYRQTMMQGLELLAYFRNRAPLDDSGMPKDRFSAEMPDATLATLKIQPSEPRDSAVYFCASGLAPGTDVADTQYFGPGTRLTVL.

This chain joins TRBV27 and TRBJ2-1, with no clear D. From germline, CDR1 is MNHEY and CDR2 SMNVEV (reference sequence). Trimming removed 5 bases from V and 6 bases from J, with 8 bases in between. The CDR3 consists of 12 residues. CDR3 amino acids: CASSGPPNEQFF. CDR3 DNA sequence: TGTGCCAGCAGTGGACCGCCCAATGAGCAGTTCTTC.

This clonotype was found many times. The DNA for the CDR3 is TGTGCCAGCAGCTTTCGTCTTTTAGATGGGGGGATCACAGATACGCAGTATTTT. Translating gives CASSFRLLDGGITDTQYF. This chain uses TRBV11-2 with TRBJ2-3, with a weak D call TRBD2 (6 bases). Germline assignment: CDR1 SGHAT and CDR2 FQNNGV. V was shortened by 3 bases and J by 2 bases, with 21 bases between the two germline ends. The CDR3 contains 18 residues.

This clonotype showed up many times. The chain joins TRBV12-3 or TRBV12-4 to TRBJ2-7; 13 bases agree with TRBD2. Trimming at V came to 5 bases and at J to 6 bases, leaving 4 bases not matched to a gene. The CDR3 totals 14 residues. The CDR3, as DNA: TGTGCCAGCAGTCCCGGACTAGCGGGAGCCGAGCAGTACTTC. It codes for CASSPGLAGAEQYF.

This chain connects TRBV6-2 or TRBV6-3 to TRBJ2-4; D is unclear. V was pared by 5 bases and J by 4 bases, with 15 bases between. The V gene's germline CDR1 is MNHEY and CDR2 SVGEGT. There are 15 residues in the CDR3. In DNA, the CDR3 is TGTGCCAGCAGTACGCGTTCGGGTGGGAAAAACATTCAGTACTTC. Amino acid sequence: CASSTRSGGKNIQYF.